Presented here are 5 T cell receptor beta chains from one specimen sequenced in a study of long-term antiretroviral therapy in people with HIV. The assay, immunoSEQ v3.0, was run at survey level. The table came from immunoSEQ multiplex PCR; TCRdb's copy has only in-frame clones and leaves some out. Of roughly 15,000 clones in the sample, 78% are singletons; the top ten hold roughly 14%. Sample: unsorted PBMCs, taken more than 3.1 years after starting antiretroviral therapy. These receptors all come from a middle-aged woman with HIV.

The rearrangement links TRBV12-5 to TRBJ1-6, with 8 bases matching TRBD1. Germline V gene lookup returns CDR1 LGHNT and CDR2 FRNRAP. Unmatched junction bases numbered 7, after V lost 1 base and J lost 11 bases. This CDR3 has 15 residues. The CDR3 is CASGLGTGMLAPLHF. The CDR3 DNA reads TGTGCTAGTGGTTTGGGGACAGGGATGTTGGCACCCCTCCACTTT.

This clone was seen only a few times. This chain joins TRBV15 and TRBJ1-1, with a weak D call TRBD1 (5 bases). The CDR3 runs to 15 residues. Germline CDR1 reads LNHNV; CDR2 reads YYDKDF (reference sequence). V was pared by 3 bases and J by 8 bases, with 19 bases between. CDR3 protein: CATSSSAGLTVEAFF. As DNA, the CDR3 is TGTGCCACCAGCAGTTCGGCAGGGTTGACGGTAGAAGCTTTCTTT.

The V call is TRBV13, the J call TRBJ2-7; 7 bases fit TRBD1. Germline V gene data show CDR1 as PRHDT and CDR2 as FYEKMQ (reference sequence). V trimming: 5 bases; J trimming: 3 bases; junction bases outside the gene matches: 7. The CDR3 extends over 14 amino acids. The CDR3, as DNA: TGTGCCAGCAGCATAACAGGGGACAACTACGAGCAGTACTTC. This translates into CASSITGDNYEQYF.

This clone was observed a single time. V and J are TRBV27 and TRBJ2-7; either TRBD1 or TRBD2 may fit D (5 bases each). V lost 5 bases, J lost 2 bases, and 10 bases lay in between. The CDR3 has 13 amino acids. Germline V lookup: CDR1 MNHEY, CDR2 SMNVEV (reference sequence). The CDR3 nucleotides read TGTGCCAGCAGTGAGGGGAACCCCTACGAGCAGTACTTC. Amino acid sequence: CASSEGNPYEQYF.

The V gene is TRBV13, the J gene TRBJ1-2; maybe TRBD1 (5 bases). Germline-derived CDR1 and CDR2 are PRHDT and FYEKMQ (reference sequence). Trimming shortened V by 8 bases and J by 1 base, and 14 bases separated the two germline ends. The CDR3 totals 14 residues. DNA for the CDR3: TGTGCCAGCGGTTTGGGGGACCATAACTATGGCTACACCTTC. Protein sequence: CASGLGDHNYGYTF.